This T cell receptor (beta chain) is drawn from a study of T cell repertoires in cytomegalovirus infection. Overall study results and limits: Totalled public TCR beta family frequency picked out people who carried CMV plus the relevant HLA.

Trimming stripped 2 bases from V and 4 bases from J, with 8 bases between. Germline loops: CDR1 MNHEY, CDR2 SVGEGT. CDR3 length: 13 amino acids. To note about this clonotype: The antigen is not known.

TCRdb reprocessed the reads via MiXCR and lists one record per CDR3 protein. The sample holds more than 250,000 distinct CDR3 sequences, roughly 13% seen once. The V call is TRBV6-2 or TRBV6-3, the J call TRBJ2-5, with D perhaps assigned TRBD1 or TRBD2 (5 bases each). The source is a human donor in good health (CMV status not recorded). Some clones in this sample may be carry-over from other donors' samples. Material: PBMCs. The CDR3 region is CASSYAGGETQYF. CDR3 bases: TGTGCCAGCAGTTACGCTGGGGGAGAGACCCAGTACTTC.